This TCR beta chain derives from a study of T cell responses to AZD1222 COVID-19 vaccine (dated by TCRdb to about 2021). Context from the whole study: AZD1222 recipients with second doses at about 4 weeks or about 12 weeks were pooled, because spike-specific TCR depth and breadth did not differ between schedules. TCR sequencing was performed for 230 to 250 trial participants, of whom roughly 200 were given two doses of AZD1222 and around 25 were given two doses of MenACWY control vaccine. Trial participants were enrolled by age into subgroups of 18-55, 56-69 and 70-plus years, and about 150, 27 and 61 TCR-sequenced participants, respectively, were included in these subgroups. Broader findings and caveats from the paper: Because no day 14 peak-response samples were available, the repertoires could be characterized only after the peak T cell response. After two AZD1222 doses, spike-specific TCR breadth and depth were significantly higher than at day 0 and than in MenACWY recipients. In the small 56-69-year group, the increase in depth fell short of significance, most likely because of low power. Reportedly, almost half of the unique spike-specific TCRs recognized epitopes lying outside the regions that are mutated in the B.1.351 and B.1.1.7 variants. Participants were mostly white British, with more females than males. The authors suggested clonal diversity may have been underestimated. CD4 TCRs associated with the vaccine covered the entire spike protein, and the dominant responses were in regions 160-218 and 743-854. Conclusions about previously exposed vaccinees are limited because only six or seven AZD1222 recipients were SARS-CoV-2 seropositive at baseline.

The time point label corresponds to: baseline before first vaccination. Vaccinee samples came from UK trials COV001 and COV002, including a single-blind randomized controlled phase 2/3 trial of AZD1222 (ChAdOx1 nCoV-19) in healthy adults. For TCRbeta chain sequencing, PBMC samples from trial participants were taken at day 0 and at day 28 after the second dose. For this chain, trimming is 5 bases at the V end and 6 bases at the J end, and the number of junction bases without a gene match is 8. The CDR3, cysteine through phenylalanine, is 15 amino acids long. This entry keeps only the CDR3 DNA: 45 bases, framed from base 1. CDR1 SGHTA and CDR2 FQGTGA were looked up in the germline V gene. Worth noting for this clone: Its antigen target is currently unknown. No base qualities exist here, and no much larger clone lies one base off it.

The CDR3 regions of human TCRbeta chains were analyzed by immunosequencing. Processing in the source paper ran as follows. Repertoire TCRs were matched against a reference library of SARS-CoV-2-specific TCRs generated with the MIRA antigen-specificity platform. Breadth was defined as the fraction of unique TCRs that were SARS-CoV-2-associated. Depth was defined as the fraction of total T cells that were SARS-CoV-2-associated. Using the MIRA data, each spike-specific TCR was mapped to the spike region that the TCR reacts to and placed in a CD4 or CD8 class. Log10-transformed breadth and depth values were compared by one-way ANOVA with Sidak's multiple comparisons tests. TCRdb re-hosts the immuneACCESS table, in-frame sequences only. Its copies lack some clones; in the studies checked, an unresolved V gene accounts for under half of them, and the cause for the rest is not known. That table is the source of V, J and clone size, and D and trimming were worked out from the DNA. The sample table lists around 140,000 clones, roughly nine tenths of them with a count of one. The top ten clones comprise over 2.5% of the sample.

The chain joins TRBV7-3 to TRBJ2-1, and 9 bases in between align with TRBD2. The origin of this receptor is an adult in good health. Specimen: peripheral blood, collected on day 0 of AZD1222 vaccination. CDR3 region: CASSLSGSSRNEQFF. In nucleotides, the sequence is TGTGCCAGCAGCCTTAGCGGGAGTAGCCGCAATGAGCAGTTCTTC.